One and the same sample provided the 21 T cell receptor beta chains below, sequenced in a study of T cells after yellow fever vaccination. One entry per CDR3 protein, called by TCRdb with MiXCR from the 5' RACE reads. The sample holds around 56,000 distinct CDR3 sequences, approximately 5.5% seen once. This specimen was PBMCs, either bulk or a sorted T-cell subset (CD4+, CD8+, memory, or dextramer-sorted; not recorded which), taken on the day of the yellow fever booster vaccination. The receptors were gathered from a young man who received the YFV17D yellow fever vaccine.

CDR3 DNA sequence: TGTGCCAGCAGCGGCACTAGTCCCACCCCCTACGAGCAGTACTTC. Protein sequence: CASSGTSPTPYEQYF. The V gene is TRBV6-5, the J gene TRBJ2-7, with D perhaps matching TRBD2 (5 bases). Germline V lookup: CDR1 MNHEY, CDR2 SVGAGI. The CDR3 extends over 15 amino acids. The ends were cut back, 6 bases at V and 2 bases at J, with 17 bases in the middle.

The chain has TRBV9 and TRBJ2-5; 12 positions agree with TRBD2. The CDR3 totals 16 residues. Trimming cost V 3 bases and J 1 base; bases outside gene matches: 4. Germline V gene data show CDR1 as SGDLS and CDR2 as YYNGEE. The CDR3 loop reads CASSARLAGAQETQYF. CDR3 DNA: TGTGCCAGCAGCGCCAGACTAGCGGGGGCCCAAGAGACCCAGTACTTC.

This clonotype was seen a handful of times. This chain joins TRBV12-3 or TRBV12-4 and TRBJ2-1, with 12 bases identical to TRBD1. This CDR3 comprises 15 residues. The trim removed 1 base at V and 9 bases at J, leaving 4 bases unmatched. In DNA, the CDR3 is TGTGCCAGCAGTTTAGAGGGACAGGGGGCACGTGAGCAGTTCTTC. Protein: CASSLEGQGAREQFF.

This clonotype was seen many times. The DNA for the CDR3 is TGTGCCAGCAGCGTATATGGACAGAGCACAGATACGCAGTATTTT. Protein: CASSVYGQSTDTQYF. V gene TRBV9 combines with J gene TRBJ2-3; maybe TRBD1 (6 bases). The V end lost 1 base, the J end lost 0 bases, and 9 bases lay between the germline ends. Germline CDR1 is SGDLS and CDR2 is YYNGEE. The CDR3 length is 15 residues. Full variable domain (rest looked up from reference TRBV9 and TRBJ2-3): DSGVTQTPKHLITATGQRVTLRCSPRSGDLSVYWYQQSLDQGLQFLIQYYNGEERAKGNILERFSAQQFPDLHSELNLSSLELGDSALYFCASSVYGQSTDTQYFGPGTRLTVL.

This clonotype was picked up a small number of times. This chain joins TRBV7-6 and TRBJ1-2; 11 bases fit TRBD1. V trimming: 5 bases; J trimming: 8 bases; junction bases outside the gene matches: 19. Germline CDR1 reads SGHVS; CDR2 reads FNYEAQ. The CDR3 has 18 amino acids. DNA for the CDR3: TGTGCCAGCAGCCCCGGTTGGACAGGGGGCCCTCGCCTCGAGGGCTACACCTTC. This encodes CASSPGWTGGPRLEGYTF. Combining the CDR3 with reference TRBV7-6 and TRBJ1-2 gives the whole variable domain GAGVSQSPRYKVTKRGQDVALRCDPISGHVSLYWYRQALGQGPEFLTYFNYEAQQDKSGLPNDRFSAERPEGSISTLTIQRTEQRDSAMYRCASSPGWTGGPRLEGYTFGSGTRLTVV.

The genes are TRBV7-8 and TRBJ2-1, with D possibly matching TRBD1 (5 bases). This CDR3 has 11 amino acids. CDR1 is SGHVS and CDR2 is FQNEAQ in the germline V gene. V was pared by 7 bases and J by 7 bases, with 8 bases between. The CDR3 loop is CASTPGNEQFF. In DNA, the CDR3 is TGTGCCAGCACCCCAGGGAATGAGCAGTTCTTC. The entire variable domain, with the rest obtained from reference TRBV7-8 and TRBJ2-1, is as follows: GAGVSQSPRYKVAKRGQDVALRCDPISGHVSLFWYQQALGQGPEFLTYFQNEAQLDKSGLPSDRFFAERPEGSVSTLKIQRTQQEDSAVYLCASTPGNEQFFGPGTRLTVL.

There are many counts of this clonotype. The chain joins TRBV5-1 to TRBJ2-1, with 9 bases that match TRBD2. The CDR3 is 13 residues long. Per the germline V gene, CDR1 is SGHRS and CDR2 is YFSETQ. Trimming took 7 bases from V and 6 from J; bases not matched to a gene: 5. CDR3 nucleotides: TGCGCCAGCGCGGGGGGGCCCCCCAATGAGCAGTTCTTC. It specifies CASAGGPPNEQFF.

This clonotype was counted ten times or more. This chain connects TRBV5-1 to TRBJ2-1; TRBD2 agrees at 14 bases. CDR1 is SGHRS, CDR2 YFSETQ, per germline. CDR3 length: 16 amino acids. V lost 4 bases, J lost 8 bases, and 8 bases stayed unmatched. CDR3 coding DNA: TGCGCCAGCAGCCCGCCGGGACTAGCGGGGGCGGATGAGCAGTTCTTC. Amino acid sequence: CASSPPGLAGADEQFF.

This chain connects TRBV5-1 to TRBJ2-1, with 12 positions matching TRBD2. CDR3 length: 16 amino acids. Per the germline V gene, CDR1 is SGHRS and CDR2 is YFSETQ. Losses at the gene ends were 4 bases for V and 7 bases for J; bases not matched to a gene: 9. Here the CDR3 DNA reads TGCGCCAGCAGCCTAACCCAGACTAGCGGGGGAAATGAGCAGTTCTTC. It translates to CASSLTQTSGGNEQFF.

This chain links TRBV4-3 with TRBJ1-6, with 9 nucleotides matching TRBD1. V lost 4 bases to trimming and J lost 13 bases; unmatched junction nucleotides: 14. The germline V gene encodes CDR1 LGHNA and CDR2 YSLEER. This CDR3 has 16 residues. CDR3 residues: CASSRQPAGQGPPLHF. The CDR3 bases are TGCGCCAGCAGCCGTCAACCCGCGGGACAGGGTCCTCCCCTCCACTTT.

This clonotype has ten or more counts. The chain recombines TRBV5-1 with TRBJ2-7; no firm D call. Trimming removed 0 bases at V and 4 bases at J, with 2 bases between. From germline, CDR1 is SGHRS and CDR2 YFSETQ. The CDR3 runs 11 residues. For the CDR3, the DNA is TGCGCCAGCAGCTTGGGGTACGAGCAGTACGTC. Protein sequence: CASSLGYEQYV.

This clonotype was found many times. This chain connects TRBV4-2 to TRBJ1-1; TRBD1 is a possible D gene (5 bases). Trimming removed 4 bases from V and 6 bases from J, with 18 bases in between. This CDR3 has 15 residues. Germline V gives CDR1 LGHNA, CDR2 YNFKEQ. The CDR3 DNA sequence: TGTGCCAGCAGCCCGAGACAGCGAGGGTTACCTGAAGCTTTCTTT. The encoded protein is CASSPRQRGLPEAFF.

This clonotype has ten or more counts. The V call is TRBV20-1, the J call TRBJ2-7, with 10 bases that match TRBD1. CDR3 length: 15 residues. Losses at the gene ends were 0 bases for V and 4 bases for J; bases not matched to a gene: 6. Germline values: CDR1 DFQATT, CDR2 SNEGSKA (reference sequence). The CDR3 nucleotides read TGCAGTGCTAGAGATCGGGACAGGGGACGGTACGAGCAGTACTTC. It encodes CSARDRDRGRYEQYF.

J is TRBJ1-1 and V is TRBV7-3; 8 positions match TRBD1. The CDR3 extends over 14 amino acids. Germline assignment: CDR1 SGHTA and CDR2 FQGTGA. The V gene end was trimmed by 4 bases and the J gene end by 11 bases; junction bases not matched to a gene: 12. DNA of the CDR3: TGTGCCAGCAGCTCTCACGGCGCGGACAGGGATGCTTTCTTT. It specifies CASSSHGADRDAFF.

This clonotype showed up just a few times. This chain uses TRBV5-4 with TRBJ2-1; no definite D call. Germline CDR1 reads SGHNT; CDR2 reads YYREEE (reference sequence). This CDR3 is built from 11 residues. Trimming took 9 bases from V and 5 from J, leaving 9 bases between them. CDR3 DNA sequence: TGTGCCACCCGACGGAACAATGAGCAGTTCTTC. Translating it yields CATRRNNEQFF.

This clonotype was counted ten times or more. The chain uses TRBV5-1 and TRBJ2-3; tentative D call: TRBD2 (6 bases). V was cut by 0 bases and J by 4 bases, with 18 bases left in between. CDR1 and CDR2 from the germline V gene are SGHRS and YFSETQ. This CDR3 has 17 amino acids. Here the CDR3 DNA reads TGCGCCAGCAGCTTGGCTCGAGGGCGGGGCATTGCAGATACGCAGTATTTT. Translating it yields CASSLARGRGIADTQYF.

This sequence joins TRBV12-3 or TRBV12-4 and TRBJ2-1, with D possibly TRBD1 on 6 matching bases. V was cut by 2 bases and J by 4 bases, with 12 bases left in between. CDR3 size: 15 residues. The DNA of the CDR3 is TGTGCCAGCAGTTTACCAGGGGTGGGGTACAATGAGCAGTTCTTC. Its translation is CASSLPGVGYNEQFF.

The chain employs TRBV5-4 and TRBJ2-5; 10 nucleotides match TRBD1. Germline CDR1 SGHNT, CDR2 YYREEE (reference sequence). CDR3 length: 14 amino acids. The J segment lost 5 bases and the V segment lost 4 bases, leaving 5 bases of the junction unmatched. The CDR3 sequence is CASSGGTGEETQYF. DNA of the CDR3: TGTGCCAGCAGCGGGGGGACAGGGGAGGAGACCCAGTACTTC.

This clonotype was detected a few times. The genes are TRBV4-3 and TRBJ2-7; the D gene is possibly TRBD2 (5 bases). The CDR3 is 15 amino acids. Germline V gene lookup returns CDR1 LGHNA and CDR2 YSLEER. Deletions cut 4 bases from V and 0 bases from J, with 13 bases between. This chain's CDR3 is CASSLGLKSSYEQYF. DNA of the CDR3: TGCGCCAGCAGCCTAGGACTCAAGAGCTCCTACGAGCAGTACTTC.

This chain connects TRBV4-2 to TRBJ2-6; no reliable D call. V was cut by 0 bases and J by 1 base, with 4 bases left in between. This CDR3 spans 15 amino acids. Germline CDR1 LGHNA, CDR2 YNFKEQ. The CDR3 loop reads CASSQDRSGANVLTF. CDR3 nucleotides: TGTGCCAGCAGCCAAGACCGGTCTGGGGCCAACGTCCTGACTTTC.

This clonotype was seen at least ten times. J is TRBJ2-7 and V is TRBV7-9; D is uncertain. The CDR3 covers 14 residues. V lost 5 bases and J lost 2, with 13 bases in between. Germline assignment: CDR1 SEHNR and CDR2 FQNEAQ (reference sequence). The CDR3 nucleotides are TGTGCCAGCAGCCCGGCGGACGGAACCTACGAGCAGTACTTC. It encodes CASSPADGTYEQYF.